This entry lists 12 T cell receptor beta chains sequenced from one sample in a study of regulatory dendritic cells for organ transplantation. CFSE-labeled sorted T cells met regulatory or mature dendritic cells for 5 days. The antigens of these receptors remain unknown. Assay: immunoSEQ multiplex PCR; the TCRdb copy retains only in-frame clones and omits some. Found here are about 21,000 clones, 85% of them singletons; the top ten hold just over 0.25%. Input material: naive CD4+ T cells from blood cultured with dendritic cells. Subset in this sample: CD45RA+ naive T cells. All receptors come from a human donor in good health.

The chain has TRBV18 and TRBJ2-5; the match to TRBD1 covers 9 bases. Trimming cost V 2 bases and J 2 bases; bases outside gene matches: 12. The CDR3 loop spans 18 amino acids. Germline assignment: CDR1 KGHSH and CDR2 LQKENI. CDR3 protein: CASSPIDKGQGRQETQYF. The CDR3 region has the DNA TGTGCCAGCTCACCAATTGATAAAGGACAGGGGCGGCAAGAGACCCAGTACTTC.

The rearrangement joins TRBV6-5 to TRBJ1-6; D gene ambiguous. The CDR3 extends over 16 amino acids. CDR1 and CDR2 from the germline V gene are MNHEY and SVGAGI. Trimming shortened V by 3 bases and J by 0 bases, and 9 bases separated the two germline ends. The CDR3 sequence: CASSYQFSSYNSPLHF. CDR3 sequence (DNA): TGTGCCAGCAGTTATCAATTTAGCTCCTATAATTCACCCCTCCACTTT.

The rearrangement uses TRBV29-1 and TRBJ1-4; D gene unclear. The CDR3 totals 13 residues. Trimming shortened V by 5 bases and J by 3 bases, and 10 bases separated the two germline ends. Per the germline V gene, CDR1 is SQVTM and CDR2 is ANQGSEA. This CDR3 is CSVRPTPNEKLFF. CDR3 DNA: TGCAGCGTTCGGCCCACCCCTAATGAAAAACTGTTTTTT.

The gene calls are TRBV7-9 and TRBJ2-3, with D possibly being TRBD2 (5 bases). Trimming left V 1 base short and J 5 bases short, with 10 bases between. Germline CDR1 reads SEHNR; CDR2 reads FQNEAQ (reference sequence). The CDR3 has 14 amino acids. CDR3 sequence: CASSLDQAGDTQYF. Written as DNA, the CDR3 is TGTGCCAGCAGCTTAGATCAGGCGGGAGATACGCAGTATTTT.

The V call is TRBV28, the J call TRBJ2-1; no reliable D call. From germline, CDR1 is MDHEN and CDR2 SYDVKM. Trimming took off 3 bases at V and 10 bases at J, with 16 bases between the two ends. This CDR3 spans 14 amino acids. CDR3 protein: CASSLRPERTEQFF. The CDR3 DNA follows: TGTGCCAGCAGTTTGCGGCCCGAACGGACCGAGCAGTTCTTC.

The CDR3 nucleotides are TGTGCCACCGCTGGGACGGAAAGCTCACCCCTCCACTTT. As protein: CATAGTESSPLHF. The V gene is TRBV6-6, the J gene TRBJ1-6, with D possibly matching TRBD1 (5 bases). The CDR3 length is 13 residues. CDR1 MNHNY and CDR2 SVGAGI come from the germline V gene (reference sequence). The ends were cut back, 10 bases at V and 10 bases at J, with 17 bases in the middle.

The DNA of the CDR3 is TGTGCCAGCACCCGGACAGGGGGCTATGGCTACACCTTC. This encodes CASTRTGGYGYTF. The chain carries TRBV6-5 and TRBJ1-2, with TRBD1 identical over 10 bases. V dropped 7 bases and J dropped 4; count of bases not matched to a gene: 3. Germline CDR1 MNHEY, CDR2 SVGAGI. The CDR3 runs to 13 residues.

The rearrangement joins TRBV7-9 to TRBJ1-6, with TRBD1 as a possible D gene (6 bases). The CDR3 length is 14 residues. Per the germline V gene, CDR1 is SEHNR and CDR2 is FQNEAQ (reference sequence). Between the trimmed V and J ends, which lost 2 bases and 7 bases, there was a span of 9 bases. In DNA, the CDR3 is TGTGCCAGCAGCTTAAACCAGGGGAATTCACCCCTCCACTTT. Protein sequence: CASSLNQGNSPLHF.

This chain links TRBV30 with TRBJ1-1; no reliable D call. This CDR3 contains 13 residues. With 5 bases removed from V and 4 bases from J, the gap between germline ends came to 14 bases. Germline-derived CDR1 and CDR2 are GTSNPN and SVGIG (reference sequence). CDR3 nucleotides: TGTGCCTGGTGGGAAGGACCGGGCACTGAAGCTTTCTTT. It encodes CAWWEGPGTEAFF.

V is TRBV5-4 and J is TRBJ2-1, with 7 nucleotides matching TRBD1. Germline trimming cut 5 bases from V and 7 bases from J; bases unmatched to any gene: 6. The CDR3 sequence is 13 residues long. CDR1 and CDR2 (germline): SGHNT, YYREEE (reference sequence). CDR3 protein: CASRQGFRNEQFF. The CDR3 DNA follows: TGTGCCAGCAGACAGGGGTTTAGGAATGAGCAGTTCTTC.

The CDR3 DNA reads as TGTGCCAGCAGCTTAGCTGCTAGCGGGGGGGGTACAGATACGCAGTATTTT. This sequence encodes CASSLAASGGGTDTQYF. The chain recombines TRBV7-2 with TRBJ2-3; 12 nucleotides match TRBD2. The CDR3 spans 17 residues. Trimming cost V 0 bases and J 3 bases; bases outside gene matches: 4. Germline lookup yields CDR1 SGHTA and CDR2 FQGNSA.

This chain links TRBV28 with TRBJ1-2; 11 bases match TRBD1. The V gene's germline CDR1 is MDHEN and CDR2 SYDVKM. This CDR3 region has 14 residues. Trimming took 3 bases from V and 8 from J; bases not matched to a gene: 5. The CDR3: CASSFGQGAGGYTF. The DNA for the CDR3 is TGTGCCAGCAGTTTTGGACAGGGGGCAGGCGGCTACACCTTC.